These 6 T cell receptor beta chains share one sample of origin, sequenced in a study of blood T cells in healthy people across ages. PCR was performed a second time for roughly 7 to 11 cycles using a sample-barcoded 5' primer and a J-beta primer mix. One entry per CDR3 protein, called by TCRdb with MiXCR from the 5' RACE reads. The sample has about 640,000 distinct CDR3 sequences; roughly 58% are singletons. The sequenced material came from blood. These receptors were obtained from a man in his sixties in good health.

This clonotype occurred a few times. The CDR3 here is CASSLELGNQPQHF. The CDR3 DNA is TGTGCCAGCAGTTTAGAACTGGGAAATCAGCCCCAGCATTTT. V and J are TRBV27 and TRBJ1-5; no firm D call. This CDR3 comprises 14 residues. Looked up from germline, CDR1 is MNHEY and CDR2 is SMNVEV (reference sequence). Trimming removed 2 bases from V and 4 bases from J, with 9 bases in between.

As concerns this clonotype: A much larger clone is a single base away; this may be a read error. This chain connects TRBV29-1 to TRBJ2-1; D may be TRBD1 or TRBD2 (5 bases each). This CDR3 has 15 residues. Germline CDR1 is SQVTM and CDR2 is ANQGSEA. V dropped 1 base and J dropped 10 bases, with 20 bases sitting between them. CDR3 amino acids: CSVEGFDSGDYEQFF. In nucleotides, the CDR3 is TGCAGCGTTGAAGGTTTTGACAGCGGCGACTACGAGCAGTTCTTC.

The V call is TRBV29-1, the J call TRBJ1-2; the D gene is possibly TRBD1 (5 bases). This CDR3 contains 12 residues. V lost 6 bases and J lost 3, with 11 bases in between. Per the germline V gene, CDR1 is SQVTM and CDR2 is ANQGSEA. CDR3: CSVARDYYGYTF. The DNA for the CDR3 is TGCAGCGTGGCCAGGGATTACTATGGCTACACCTTC.

The CDR3 DNA is TGTGCCAGCAGATCTACCGGGACGGATTTTCGTCAGCCCCAGCATTTT. This codes for CASRSTGTDFRQPQHF. This sequence joins TRBV6-5 and TRBJ1-5; maybe TRBD1 (5 bases). This CDR3 is 16 amino acids long. The V end was cut by 6 bases, the J end by 6 bases, with 21 bases between. CDR1 and CDR2 from the germline V gene are MNHEY and SVGAGI.

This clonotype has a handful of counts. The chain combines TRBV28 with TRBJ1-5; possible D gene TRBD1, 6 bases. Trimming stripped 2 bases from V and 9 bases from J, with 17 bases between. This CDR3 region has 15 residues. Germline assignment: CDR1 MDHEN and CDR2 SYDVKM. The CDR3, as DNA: TGTGCCAGCAGTTTAGGGCGCAGGGGCCGAGGGCCCCAGCATTTT. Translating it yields CASSLGRRGRGPQHF.

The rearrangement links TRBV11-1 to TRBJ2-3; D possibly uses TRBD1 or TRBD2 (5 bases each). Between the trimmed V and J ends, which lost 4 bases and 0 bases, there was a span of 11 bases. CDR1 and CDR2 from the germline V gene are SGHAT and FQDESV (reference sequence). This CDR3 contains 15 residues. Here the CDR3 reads CASSWGLYSTDTQYF. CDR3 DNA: TGTGCCAGCAGCTGGGGGTTGTATAGCACAGATACGCAGTATTTT.